Listed here are 10 T cell receptor beta chains from one sample, sequenced in a study of control samples from healthy donors and cancer patients. The data were produced by immunoSEQ multiplex PCR, yet TCRdb's version contains in-frame clones alone and is incomplete. The data show about 130,000 clones, roughly 92% seen once. Sequencing was performed on PBMCs. These receptors all stem from an older man with head and neck cancer.

The rearrangement joins TRBV4-3 to TRBJ2-1; D gene ambiguous. CDR1 and CDR2 (germline): LGHNA, YSLEER. This CDR3 contains 14 residues. V was pared by 0 bases and J by 7 bases, with 10 bases between. The chain's CDR3 is CASSQDRAANEQFF. DNA of the CDR3: TGCGCCAGCAGCCAAGATAGGGCGGCGAATGAGCAGTTCTTC.

The chain recombines TRBV5-1 with TRBJ1-6; D not resolved. Germline CDR1 reads SGHRS; CDR2 reads YFSETQ. CDR3 size: 13 residues. V lost 5 bases and J lost 7, with 10 bases in between. CDR3: CASSESHNSPLHF. The CDR3 DNA sequence: TGCGCCAGCAGTGAGAGTCACAATTCACCCCTCCACTTT.

The count of this clone is one. The V and J genes are TRBV19 and TRBJ2-5, with TRBD1 matching over 8 bases. CDR3 length equals 17 residues. The germline gives CDR1 LNHDA, CDR2 SQIVND (reference sequence). J lost 2 bases, V lost 4 bases, and 12 bases had no gene match. As DNA, the CDR3 is TGTGCCAGTAGTACCCTCCGGACAGGGAGAGTGCAAGAGACCCAGTACTTC. This translates into CASSTLRTGRVQETQYF.

The V call is TRBV6-6, the J call TRBJ1-2, with D unclear. This CDR3 has 13 residues. V was cut by 5 bases and J by 4 bases, with 11 bases left in between. Per the germline V gene, CDR1 is MNHNY and CDR2 is SVGAGI (reference sequence). The CDR3 DNA is TGTGCCAGCAGTCAATTGTCAGGCTATGGCTACACCTTC. This translates into CASSQLSGYGYTF.

The rearrangement uses TRBV5-6 and TRBJ2-3, with 10 bases that match TRBD1. CDR1 SGHDT and CDR2 YYEEEE come from the germline V gene. CDR3 length: 15 amino acids. Trimming at V came to 4 bases and at J to 6 bases, leaving 8 bases not matched to a gene. The CDR3 region is CASSLTGGSMDTQYF. CDR3 in DNA: TGTGCCAGCAGCCTGACAGGGGGCTCGATGGATACGCAGTATTTT.

This chain uses TRBV19 with TRBJ1-4; 8 bases fit TRBD1. Germline values: CDR1 LNHDA, CDR2 SQIVND (reference sequence). V gave up 7 bases and J gave up 7 bases; unmatched junction bases: 8. This CDR3 is 14 amino acids long. CDR3 nucleotide sequence: TGTGCCAGTACCCTAACAGGGGGTGCTGAAAAACTGTTTTTT. Protein product: CASTLTGGAEKLFF.

The chain links TRBV21-1 to TRBJ1-5. TRBV21-1 is a known pseudogene. CDR3 length: 13 amino acids. CDR3 sequence reads: CASRRRSNQPQHF. The DNA for the CDR3 is TGTGCCAGCCGACGACGGTCGAATCAGCCCCAGCATTTT.

This chain joins TRBV7-9 and TRBJ1-2, with D perhaps TRBD1 (6 bases). V shed 3 bases and J shed 4 bases, with 12 bases lying between them. The length of the CDR3 is 14 residues. Looked up from germline, CDR1 is SEHNR and CDR2 is FQNEAQ (reference sequence). CDR3 coding DNA: TGTGCCAGCAGCTTGTCCGGGGGCGCCTATGGCTACACCTTC. Its protein product is CASSLSGGAYGYTF. Filled out from reference TRBV7-9 and TRBJ1-2, the complete variable domain reads DTGVSQNPRHKITKRGQNVTFRCDPISEHNRLYWYRQTLGQGPEFLTYFQNEAQLEKSRLLSDRFSAERPKGSFSTLEIQRTEQGDSAMYLCASSLSGGAYGYTFGSGTRLTVV.

The V and J genes are TRBV29-1 and TRBJ2-4; D possibly corresponds to TRBD2 (6 bases). In germline, CDR1 is SQVTM, CDR2 ANQGSEA. CDR3 length: 14 amino acids. Trimming took 7 bases from V and 3 from J, leaving 16 bases between them. The CDR3 coding sequence is TGCAGCGGTCGGATTGGGGGAGGCAAAAACATTCAGTACTTC. Its protein product is CSGRIGGGKNIQYF.

This chain links TRBV19 with TRBJ1-2; TRBD1 aligns across 9 bases. The junction had 5 bases not matched to a gene; V was cut back by 5 bases and J by 10 bases. Germline V gene lookup returns CDR1 LNHDA and CDR2 SQIVND (reference sequence). The CDR3 loop spans 12 amino acids. CDR3 amino acids: CASSRGTGHYTF. The CDR3 DNA follows: TGTGCCAGTAGTCGCGGGACAGGGCACTACACCTTC.